Below are 21 T cell receptor beta chains sequenced from a single sample in a study of cytomegalovirus exposure and HLA in healthy donors. Both 60 Vbeta primers and 13 Jbeta primers went into the PCR. Measured with immunoSEQ multiplex PCR; TCRdb has only the in-frame clones, and not every one. The sample contains about 200,000 clones, roughly four fifths of which appear only once. Sequencing was done on a sample of PBMCs. The receptors were gathered from a boy between 2 and 10 years old in good health and CMV-seronegative.

This clone occurred once. The V gene is TRBV19, the J gene TRBJ1-5, with D maybe TRBD1 (6 bases). CDR3 length: 15 residues. The germline gives CDR1 LNHDA, CDR2 SQIVND (reference sequence). Trimming shortened V by 6 bases and J by 2 bases, and 14 bases separated the two germline ends. CDR3 DNA sequence: TGTGCCAGTAGAATCAGGGGAAACGGCAATCAGCCCCAGCATTTT. Protein sequence: CASRIRGNGNQPQHF.

This clone occurred a few times. The CDR3 DNA sequence: TGTGCCAGTAGTGCCGGGACAGGGGGCCTCTATGGCTACACCTTC. This translates into CASSAGTGGLYGYTF. The gene calls are TRBV19 and TRBJ1-2; 12 nucleotides line up with TRBD1. Germline CDR1 and CDR2: LNHDA and SQIVND (reference sequence). V was pared by 5 bases and J by 4 bases, with 5 bases of the junction left unmatched. The CDR3 runs to 15 residues. Drawing the rest from reference TRBV19 and TRBJ1-2, the complete variable domain is DGGITQSPKYLFRKEGQNVTLSCEQNLNHDAMYWYRQDPGQGLRLIYYSQIVNDFQKGDIAEGYSVSREKKESFPLTVTSAQKNPTAFYLCASSAGTGGLYGYTFGSGTRLTVV.

The chain has TRBV5-1 and TRBJ2-1; 13 bases line up with TRBD2. V dropped 0 bases and J dropped 6; count of bases not matched to a gene: 3. CDR1 and CDR2 (germline): SGHRS, YFSETQ. The length of the CDR3 is 16 residues. CDR3 amino acids: CASSLARLAGGNEQFF. DNA for the CDR3: TGCGCCAGCAGCTTGGCCCGACTAGCGGGGGGCAATGAGCAGTTCTTC.

This chain connects TRBV5-1 to TRBJ1-1; 11 nucleotides agree with TRBD1. CDR3 size: 16 residues. Per the germline V gene, CDR1 is SGHRS and CDR2 is YFSETQ. V lost 4 bases, J lost 0 bases, and 5 bases stayed unmatched. The DNA for the CDR3 is TGCGCCAGCAGCGGAGGGACAGGGGGGATGAACACTGAAGCTTTCTTT. It specifies CASSGGTGGMNTEAFF.

V and J are TRBV27 and TRBJ2-1, with D maybe TRBD2 (5 bases). Germline loops: CDR1 MNHEY, CDR2 SMNVEV (reference sequence). The CDR3 covers 11 residues. V was shortened by 6 bases and J by 7 bases, with 7 bases between the two germline ends. CDR3 protein: CASSRGNEQFF. CDR3 bases: TGTGCCAGCAGCCGGGGTAATGAGCAGTTCTTC.

The chain combines TRBV5-1 with TRBJ1-2; 7 nucleotides agree with TRBD1. The CDR3 is 13 residues long. The V gene end was trimmed by 2 bases and the J gene end by 3 bases; junction bases not matched to a gene: 1. CDR1 is SGHRS and CDR2 is YFSETQ in the germline V gene. Written as DNA, the CDR3 is TGCGCCAGCAGCTTAGACAGGGACTATGGCTACACCTTC. Translating gives CASSLDRDYGYTF.

V is TRBV19 and J is TRBJ1-5; 7 nucleotides agree with TRBD1. Per germline, CDR1 LNHDA and CDR2 SQIVND (reference sequence). V dropped 7 bases and J dropped 4; count of bases not matched to a gene: 10. This CDR3 has 15 residues. The chain's CDR3 is CASTKLGGHNQPQHF. The CDR3 DNA follows: TGTGCCAGTACCAAATTAGGGGGCCATAATCAGCCCCAGCATTTT.

The chain couples TRBV15 to TRBJ2-1; D gene uncertain. This CDR3 region has 16 residues. Germline assignment: CDR1 LNHNV and CDR2 YYDKDF (reference sequence). The V end was cut by 0 bases, the J end by 2 bases, with 11 bases between. CDR3 in amino acids: CATSRDWQATYNEQFF. The CDR3 region has the DNA TGTGCCACCAGCAGAGACTGGCAGGCCACCTACAATGAGCAGTTCTTC.

The V gene is TRBV6-1, the J gene TRBJ1-5; D is possibly TRBD1 (5 bases). Germline CDR1 reads MNHNS; CDR2 reads SASEGT. This CDR3 is built from 13 residues. Between the trimmed V and J ends, which lost 8 bases and 4 bases, there was a span of 12 bases. This CDR3 is CASLLSGNQPQHF. The CDR3 DNA reads TGTGCCAGCTTATTATCAGGGAATCAGCCCCAGCATTTT.

The chain employs TRBV5-1 and TRBJ1-6; no clear D. V gave up 9 bases and J gave up 10 bases, with 20 bases separating them. The CDR3 is 14 residues long. In germline, CDR1 is SGHRS, CDR2 YFSETQ. The CDR3 coding sequence is TGCGCCACCCACGAGGGAGGAATTGGCTCACCCCTCCACTTT. This translates into CATHEGGIGSPLHF.

The chain links TRBV19 to TRBJ1-2; no clear D gene. The CDR3 length is 13 residues. Trimming cost V 1 base and J 1 base, with 4 bases left between them. The germline V gene encodes CDR1 LNHDA and CDR2 SQIVND (reference sequence). This CDR3 is CASSIGDNYGYTF. For the CDR3, the DNA is TGTGCCAGTAGTATAGGCGATAACTATGGCTACACCTTC.

This chain connects TRBV4-1 to TRBJ1-2; D is unclear. The CDR3 consists of 16 residues. CDR1 is MGHRA, CDR2 YSYEKL, per germline. Trimming left V 0 bases short and J 7 bases short, with 18 bases between. Here the CDR3 reads CASSQDWEVRWSGYTF. CDR3 sequence (DNA): TGCGCCAGCAGCCAAGATTGGGAGGTCCGGTGGAGTGGCTACACCTTC.

The J gene is TRBJ2-2, the V gene TRBV10-3; the D is unclear. Germline values: CDR1 ENHRY, CDR2 SYGVKD. The CDR3 is 12 residues long. Trimming cost V 5 bases and J 2 bases, with 3 bases left between them. CDR3 amino acids: CAISSNTGELFF. CDR3 DNA sequence: TGTGCCATCAGTTCTAACACCGGGGAGCTGTTTTTT.

The chain couples TRBV6-1 to TRBJ2-7; tentatively, D is TRBD2 (6 bases). The CDR3 is 14 residues long. Trimming took off 7 bases at V and 4 bases at J, with 17 bases between the two ends. Germline CDR1 and CDR2: MNHNS and SASEGT. This CDR3 is CASTGVNGSYEQYF. The CDR3 nucleotides are TGTGCCAGCACCGGGGTCAACGGGAGTTACGAGCAGTACTTC.

The chain uses TRBV6-1 and TRBJ2-3, with D perhaps TRBD2 (6 bases). The germline V gene encodes CDR1 MNHNS and CDR2 SASEGT. V lost 4 bases and J lost 8, with 10 bases in between. The CDR3 covers 12 residues. CDR3 amino acids: CASSGPGGTQYF. The CDR3 nucleotides read TGTGCCAGCAGTGGCCCCGGGGGTACGCAGTATTTT.

DNA for the CDR3: TGTGCCAGCAGCGCGAGTAACAACAGGGGCGGGTATGGCTACACCTTC. Translated, it gives CASSASNNRGGYGYTF. The chain carries TRBV7-6 and TRBJ1-2; the match to TRBD1 covers 7 bases. The CDR3 contains 16 residues. Germline V gene data show CDR1 as SGHVS and CDR2 as FNYEAQ. The J segment lost 5 bases and the V segment lost 5 bases, leaving 14 bases of the junction unmatched.

The chain combines TRBV27 with TRBJ1-2, with 8 bases aligning to TRBD1. J was trimmed by 5 bases and V by 6 bases; bases with no gene match: 8. CDR1 MNHEY and CDR2 SMNVEV come from the germline V gene (reference sequence). CDR3 length equals 14 residues. The CDR3 sequence: CASRMTGDFYGYTF. For the CDR3, the DNA is TGTGCCAGCAGAATGACAGGGGATTTTTATGGCTACACCTTC.

The rearrangement uses TRBV4-3 and TRBJ2-3; TRBD2 matches 12 bases. V trimming: 1 base; J trimming: 6 bases; junction bases outside the gene matches: 5. CDR3 length: 16 amino acids. The germline V gene has CDR1 LGHNA and CDR2 YSLEER. CDR3 loop: CASSQGTSGGRDTQYF. For the CDR3, the DNA is TGCGCCAGCAGCCAAGGTACTAGCGGGGGGCGTGATACGCAGTATTTT.

CDR3 in DNA: TGTGCCAGCAGTTTGAGGCGTAATGAGCAGTTCTTC. Encoded protein: CASSLRRNEQFF. The V gene is TRBV28, the J gene TRBJ2-1, with unresolved D. The CDR3 runs 12 residues. Germline lookup yields CDR1 MDHEN and CDR2 SYDVKM. V lost 3 bases to trimming and J lost 7 bases, with 7 bases between them.

V gene TRBV6-5 combines with J gene TRBJ2-2; D gene ambiguous. Deletions cut 8 bases from V and 7 bases from J, with 14 bases between. Germline V lookup: CDR1 MNHEY, CDR2 SVGAGI. CDR3 length equals 13 residues. The CDR3 loop reads CASLTRLIGELFF. The CDR3 bases are TGTGCCAGCTTGACAAGGCTTATCGGGGAGCTGTTTTTT.

The V and J genes are TRBV7-2 and TRBJ1-2; TRBD1 agrees at 7 bases. CDR3 length: 15 residues. V trimming: 1 base; J trimming: 4 bases; junction bases outside the gene matches: 6. The germline CDR1 and CDR2 sequences are SGHTA and FQGNSA. The CDR3 DNA reads as TGTGCCAGCAGCTTAGATTCGCAGGGGGTCTATGGCTACACCTTC. It is translated as CASSLDSQGVYGYTF.